Listed below are T cell receptor beta chains from one sample, sequenced in a study of T cells after posttransplantation cyclophosphamide. Only in-frame clones appear in the TCRdb table, and some are missing; sequencing was by immunoSEQ multiplex PCR. The sample includes approximately 30,000 clones, about nine tenths of them seen just once. Sequencing used PBMCs. The origin of the receptors is a man aged 45 to 65. CDR3s include the opening cysteine and the closing phenylalanine or tryptophan. A D gene is named only where the DNA matches it firmly. Size tells how often a clone was seen (once, few, many) or the class of an expanded clone, and some rows leave it out.

d_call | j_call | clone_size | v_call | cdr3_aa | cdr3_nt
TRBD1 | TRBJ2-7 | - | TRBV28 | CASSPPTGWAEQYF | TGTGCCAGCAGTCCTCCGACAGGGTGGGCCGAGCAGTACTTC
- | TRBJ2-5 | - | TRBV5-1 | CASSLGGPGETQYF | TGCGCCAGCAGCTTGGGTGGGCCCGGAGAGACCCAGTACTTC
- | TRBJ1-2 | - | TRBV2 | CASSEEGQAGYTF | TGTGCCAGCAGTGAAGAAGGACAAGCTGGCTACACCTTC
TRBD2 | TRBJ2-7 | - | TRBV29-1 | CSVIISGTSSYEQYF | TGCAGCGTTATAATATCCGGGACTAGCTCTTACGAGCAGTACTTC
TRBD1 | TRBJ1-2 | - | TRBV4-1 | CASSPGAGGNYGYTF | TGCGCCAGCAGCCCGGGAGCAGGGGGAAACTATGGCTACACCTTC
TRBD2 | TRBJ2-3 | - | TRBV5-1 | CASSLVPTSGGADTQYF | TGCGCCAGCAGCTTGGTCCCCACTAGCGGGGGTGCAGATACGCAGTATTTT
- | TRBJ1-1 | few | TRBV19 | CASGGASQLLNTEAFF | TGTGCCAGCGGAGGGGCAAGCCAGCTCTTGAACACTGAAGCTTTCTTT
- | TRBJ2-3 | - | TRBV12-5 | CASGRGTATDTQYF | TGTGCTAGTGGTCGCGGGACGGCAACAGATACGCAGTATTTT
- | TRBJ2-1 | - | TRBV10-3 | CAISSPPGFDEQFF | TGTGCCATCAGCAGTCCACCAGGGTTCGATGAGCAGTTCTTC
- | TRBJ1-2 | - | TRBV30 | CARGDSAYGYTF | TGTGCCCGGGGGGACTCTGCCTATGGCTACACCTTC
TRBD1 | TRBJ1-2 | - | TRBV4-3 | CASSPWAGGDGNYGYTF | TGCGCCAGCAGTCCTTGGGCAGGGGGAGATGGAAACTATGGCTACACCTTC
- | TRBJ2-1 | - | TRBV4-1 | CASSQGRGRRFYEQFF | TGCGCCAGCAGCCAAGGGCGGGGGCGAAGGTTTTATGAGCAGTTCTTC
- | TRBJ1-3 | once | TRBV19 | CASTQGPRSGNTIYF | TGTGCCAGTACCCAGGGGCCTCGCTCTGGAAACACCATATATTTT
TRBD2 | TRBJ2-7 | few | TRBV15 | CATSLLRASGRAQYF | TGTGCCACCAGCCTCCTACGGGCTAGCGGGAGGGCCCAGTACTTC
TRBD1 | TRBJ1-2 | - | TRBV10-2 | CASRSNNRGPLGGYTF | TGCGCCAGCAGATCTAACAACAGGGGACCCTTGGGTGGCTACACCTTC
- | TRBJ2-3 | few | TRBV5-6 | CASSLTHSDTQYF | TGTGCCAGCAGCTTGACTCACTCAGATACGCAGTATTTT
TRBD1 | TRBJ2-7 | - | TRBV4-1 | CASSQDRQGPYEQYF | TGCGCCAGCAGCCAAGATAGACAGGGCCCCTACGAGCAGTACTTC
TRBD2 | TRBJ2-7 | - | TRBV29-1 | CSVTSGTGEQYF | TGCAGCGTTACTAGCGGGACGGGAGAGCAGTACTTC
- | TRBJ1-5 | - | TRBV18 | CASSPGLNNQPQHF | TGTGCCAGCTCACCTGGACTCAACAATCAGCCCCAGCATTTT
TRBD1 | TRBJ1-1 | - | TRBV28 | CASSLKWGKGATEAFF | TGTGCCAGCAGTTTAAAATGGGGGAAGGGGGCCACTGAAGCTTTCTTT
TRBD1 | TRBJ2-7 | - | TRBV4-1 | CASSQRPTGSYYEQYF | TGCGCCAGCAGCCAACGCCCGACAGGGTCCTACTACGAGCAGTACTTC
- | TRBJ2-5 | - | TRBV19 | CASRGGETQYF | TGTGCCAGTAGGGGCGGGGAGACCCAGTACTTC
- | TRBJ2-5 | - | TRBV5-1 | CASSPNLPQETQYF | TGCGCCAGCAGCCCTAACCTCCCCCAAGAGACCCAGTACTTC
- | TRBJ2-7 | - | TRBV6-1 | CATRQVSYEQYF | TGTGCCACTAGACAGGTTTCCTACGAGCAGTACTTC
- | TRBJ2-7 | - | TRBV28 | CASSFVLSSYEQYF | TGTGCCAGCAGTTTCGTCCTAAGCTCCTACGAGCAGTACTTC
- | TRBJ1-6 | - | TRBV4-2 | CASSQDRGRDNSPLHF | TGTGCCAGCAGCCAAGACCGCGGGCGGGATAATTCACCCCTCCACTTT
TRBD1 | TRBJ2-7 | - | TRBV7-6 | CASSRASDRAYEQYF | TGTGCCAGCAGCCGCGCATCGGACAGGGCCTACGAGCAGTACTTC
- | TRBJ2-5 | - | TRBV9 | CASSLGGQETQYF | TGTGCCAGCAGTCTTGGCGGTCAAGAGACCCAGTACTTC
TRBD2 | TRBJ2-2 | - | TRBV7-9 | CASSFPSGGNTGELFF | TGTGCCAGCAGCTTCCCTAGCGGGGGAAACACCGGGGAGCTGTTTTTT